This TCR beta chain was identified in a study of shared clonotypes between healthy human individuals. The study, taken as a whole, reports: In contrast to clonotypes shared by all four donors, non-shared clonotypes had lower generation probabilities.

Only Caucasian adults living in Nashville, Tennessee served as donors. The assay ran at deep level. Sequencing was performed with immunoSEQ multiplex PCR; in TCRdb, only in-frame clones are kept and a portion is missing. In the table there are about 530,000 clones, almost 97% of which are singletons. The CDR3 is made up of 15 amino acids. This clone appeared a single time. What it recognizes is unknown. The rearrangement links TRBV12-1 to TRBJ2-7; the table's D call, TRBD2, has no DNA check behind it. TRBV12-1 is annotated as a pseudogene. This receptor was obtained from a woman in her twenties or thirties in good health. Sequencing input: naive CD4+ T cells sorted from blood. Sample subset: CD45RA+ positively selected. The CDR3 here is CASSFLSGAAYEQYF. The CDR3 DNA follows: TGTGCCAGCAGCTTTTTGTCGGGAGCCGCCTACGAGCAGTACTTC.